This passage covers 27 T cell receptor beta chains from one sample sequenced in a study of T cell responses to AZD1222 COVID-19 vaccine. Here immunoSEQ multiplex PCR was the method, and the copy in TCRdb shows in-frame clones only, minus some. This sample has just over 150,000 clones; more than 85% occur once, and the top ten carry 5.5% to 8%. The specimen comprised peripheral blood, sampled after recovery from COVID-19. All receptors derive from an adult who had recovered from COVID-19.

In regard to this clone: At one end, the junction sequence differs from germline, possibly due to a read error. The chain combines TRBV7-7 with TRBJ2-2, with a tentative D call TRBD1 (6 bases). Germline V gene sequence: CDR1 SSHAT, CDR2 FNYEAQ (reference sequence). The CDR3 covers 16 residues. The CDR3 bases are TGTGCTAGCAGCCCGGCCCTGACAGGCAACACCGGGGAGCTGTTTTTT. This gives the protein CASSPALTGNTGELFF.

This clone was picked up one time. The J gene is TRBJ2-7, the V gene TRBV19; tentative D call: TRBD2 (6 bases). Germline V lookup: CDR1 LNHDA, CDR2 SQIVND (reference sequence). CDR3 size: 15 residues. V was pared by 7 bases and J by 3 bases, with 19 bases between. CDR3 DNA: TGTGCCAGTACCAAGGGCGGCGGGGTGAGCTACGAGCAGTACTTC. It encodes CASTKGGGVSYEQYF.

The V and J genes are TRBV5-4 and TRBJ1-5; the D gene is possibly TRBD1 (6 bases). Deletions cut 5 bases from V and 1 base from J, with 7 bases between. CDR1 and CDR2 from the germline V gene are SGHNT and YYREEE (reference sequence). CDR3 length: 13 amino acids. The CDR3 DNA reads TGTGCCAGCAGTCAGGGGAGCAATCAGCCCCAGCATTTT. Protein: CASSQGSNQPQHF.

This rearrangement joins TRBV7-9 to TRBJ2-1; 11 bases align to TRBD2. Losses at the gene ends were 6 bases for V and 4 bases for J; bases not matched to a gene: 14. The CDR3 covers 18 residues. Looked up from germline, CDR1 is SEHNR and CDR2 is FQNEAQ (reference sequence). The CDR3 region has the DNA TGTGCCAGCAGTCTCGGACTAGCGGGCCCTCGGACTTACAATGAGCAGTTCTTC. Translation: CASSLGLAGPRTYNEQFF.

The rearrangement joins TRBV28 to TRBJ2-7; TRBD1 matches 10 bases. The CDR3 totals 13 residues. V lost 11 bases, J lost 6 bases, and 10 bases stayed unmatched. In germline, CDR1 is MDHEN, CDR2 SYDVKM. CDR3 residues: CAAAGTGVSEQYF. CDR3 nucleotides: TGTGCCGCCGCCGGGACAGGGGTTTCCGAGCAGTACTTC.

This clone showed up just once. J is TRBJ1-2 and V is TRBV29-1, with a weak D call TRBD1 (6 bases). Trimming took off 6 bases at V and 2 bases at J, with 13 bases between the two ends. From germline, CDR1 is SQVTM and CDR2 ANQGSEA. This CDR3 has 13 amino acids. The CDR3 sequence is CSVSGTQNYGYTF. CDR3 DNA sequence: TGCAGCGTCTCCGGGACACAAAACTATGGCTACACCTTC.

V is TRBV5-1 and J is TRBJ2-7; TRBD2 aligns across 8 bases. This CDR3 has 14 amino acids. The germline CDR1 and CDR2 sequences are SGHRS and YFSETQ. V trimming: 4 bases; J trimming: 2 bases; junction bases outside the gene matches: 5. CDR3 amino acids: CASSLQTSAYEQYF. In DNA, the CDR3 is TGCGCCAGCAGCCTACAGACTAGCGCCTACGAGCAGTACTTC.

The chain couples TRBV5-1 to TRBJ2-6; the match to TRBD1 covers 8 bases. V trimming: 3 bases; J trimming: 0 bases; junction bases outside the gene matches: 8. Germline-derived CDR1 and CDR2 are SGHRS and YFSETQ. This CDR3 spans 18 amino acids. The CDR3: CASSSFYRGSSGANVLTF. The CDR3 nucleotides read TGCGCCAGCAGCTCATTTTACAGGGGGAGCTCTGGGGCCAACGTCCTGACTTTC.

The V and J genes are TRBV6-1 and TRBJ2-7, with D maybe TRBD1 (6 bases). Germline CDR1 MNHNS, CDR2 SASEGT. With 4 bases removed from V and 6 bases from J, the gap between germline ends came to 25 bases. There are 17 residues in the CDR3. The DNA for the CDR3 is TGTGCCAGCAGTGTCCCAAGTGGGACATTTTTATCTCGCGAGCAGTACTTC. Protein product: CASSVPSGTFLSREQYF.

This clone was seen just once. This sequence joins TRBV2 and TRBJ1-5; D perhaps matches TRBD1 (5 bases). Per germline, CDR1 SNHLY and CDR2 FYNNEI. V gave up 5 bases and J gave up 4 bases, with 15 bases separating them. The CDR3 extends over 15 amino acids. In nucleotides, the CDR3 is TGTGCCAGCAGTAGGGGACTCGGAGGGAATCAGCCCCAGCATTTT. Residues: CASSRGLGGNQPQHF.

The V gene is TRBV6-5, the J gene TRBJ2-7; D gene ambiguous. With 5 bases removed from V and 2 bases from J, the gap between germline ends came to 13 bases. The length of the CDR3 is 14 residues. Germline V lookup: CDR1 MNHEY, CDR2 SVGAGI. CDR3 coding DNA: TGTGCCAGCAGTCCCCCTGGGCAGCCCTACGAGCAGTACTTC. Translated, it gives CASSPPGQPYEQYF.

The chain couples TRBV28 to TRBJ2-6, with D possibly called TRBD1 or TRBD2 (7 bases each). Germline V gene sequence: CDR1 MDHEN, CDR2 SYDVKM. Trimming left V 3 bases short and J 3 bases short, with 18 bases between. The CDR3 runs to 18 residues. CDR3 DNA sequence: TGTGCCAGCAGTTTTGACAGGGAGGGGATCTTTGGGGCCAACGTCCTGACTTTC. It yields the protein CASSFDREGIFGANVLTF.

The chain carries TRBV15 and TRBJ2-1; tentative D call: TRBD2 (5 bases). The CDR3 is 15 residues long. Germline V gives CDR1 LNHNV, CDR2 YYDKDF (reference sequence). V was trimmed by 0 bases and J by 9 bases, leaving 15 bases between them. As DNA, the CDR3 is TGTGCCACCAGCAGAGATGTGACCGGGGTTGGTGAGCAGTTCTTC. It translates to CATSRDVTGVGEQFF.

The V call is TRBV19, the J call TRBJ1-5, with a possible D match to TRBD1 (6 bases). CDR1 and CDR2 (germline): LNHDA, SQIVND (reference sequence). V was trimmed by 2 bases and J by 7 bases, leaving 12 bases between them. The CDR3 has 14 residues. Written as DNA, the CDR3 is TGTGCCAGTAGTATACACAGGGAAGGACAGCCCCAGCATTTT. Translating it yields CASSIHREGQPQHF. The full variable domain, rest sourced from reference TRBV19 and TRBJ1-5, is DGGITQSPKYLFRKEGQNVTLSCEQNLNHDAMYWYRQDPGQGLRLIYYSQIVNDFQKGDIAEGYSVSREKKESFPLTVTSAQKNPTAFYLCASSIHREGQPQHFGDGTRLSIL.

CDR3 bases: TGTGCCAGCAAAGTCGGACCGAACAATCAGCCCCAGCATTTT. This translates into CASKVGPNNQPQHF. The genes are TRBV28 and TRBJ1-5; D is uncertain. V dropped 7 bases and J dropped 3 bases, with 13 bases sitting between them. The CDR3 is made up of 14 amino acids. Germline CDR1 and CDR2: MDHEN and SYDVKM.

This chain uses TRBV7-9 with TRBJ2-7; 9 bases match TRBD1. This CDR3 comprises 17 residues. Germline V gene lookup returns CDR1 SEHNR and CDR2 FQNEAQ (reference sequence). Unmatched junction bases numbered 11, after V lost 4 bases and J lost 1 base. The CDR3 sequence: CASSWTGAPRYSYEQYF. CDR3 bases: TGTGCCAGCAGCTGGACAGGGGCCCCACGGTATTCCTACGAGCAGTACTTC.

This chain links TRBV27 with TRBJ1-1; D is undetermined. Between the trimmed V and J ends, which lost 6 bases and 3 bases, there was a span of 8 bases. Germline lookup yields CDR1 MNHEY and CDR2 SMNVEV (reference sequence). This CDR3 has 12 residues. The CDR3 region has the DNA TGTGCCAGCAGGGGTTCTTACACTGAAGCTTTCTTT. The encoded protein is CASRGSYTEAFF.

This sequence joins TRBV19 and TRBJ1-6; D remains ambiguous. CDR1 is LNHDA and CDR2 is SQIVND in the germline V gene (reference sequence). V dropped 2 bases and J dropped 10 bases, with 18 bases sitting between them. There are 16 residues in the CDR3. CDR3 in amino acids: CASSISGSGGRSPLHF. The CDR3 DNA reads TGTGCCAGTAGTATATCTGGGTCTGGTGGGCGCTCACCCCTCCACTTT.

This chain links TRBV19 with TRBJ2-1; 12 bases match TRBD2. CDR1 LNHDA and CDR2 SQIVND come from the germline V gene (reference sequence). Trimming took 1 base from V and 6 from J; bases not matched to a gene: 4. The CDR3 runs 16 residues. Here the CDR3 reads CASSIASSGGANEQFF. CDR3 coding DNA: TGTGCCAGTAGTATAGCGTCTAGCGGGGGGGCCAATGAGCAGTTCTTC.

J is TRBJ2-3 and V is TRBV28; D perhaps matches TRBD1 (5 bases). CDR3 size: 16 residues. Trimming stripped 2 bases from V and 5 bases from J, with 17 bases between. From germline, CDR1 is MDHEN and CDR2 SYDVKM. This CDR3 reads CASSLIAGIGGDTQYF. In DNA form, the CDR3 reads TGTGCCAGCAGTTTAATTGCAGGGATCGGTGGAGATACGCAGTATTTT.

V gene TRBV28 combines with J gene TRBJ2-7, with 8 bases that match TRBD1. The CDR3 consists of 16 residues. Germline CDR1 MDHEN, CDR2 SYDVKM. V gave up 2 bases and J gave up 4 bases; unmatched junction bases: 10. The CDR3 protein is CASSLLARTGLYEQYF. As DNA, the CDR3 is TGTGCCAGCAGTTTACTAGCTCGGACAGGGTTATACGAGCAGTACTTC.

The rearrangement links TRBV5-1 to TRBJ2-7; 8 bases map to TRBD1. The length of the CDR3 is 15 residues. The germline V gene encodes CDR1 SGHRS and CDR2 YFSETQ. Unmatched junction bases numbered 6, after V lost 1 base and J lost 3 bases. The CDR3 bases are TGCGCCAGCAGCTTGTCTGGACAGGGAGACTACGAGCAGTACTTC. It yields the protein CASSLSGQGDYEQYF.

The V call is TRBV28, the J call TRBJ2-2, with D perhaps TRBD1 or TRBD2 (5 bases each). The germline CDR1 and CDR2 sequences are MDHEN and SYDVKM. V was pared by 2 bases and J by 7 bases, with 8 bases between. The CDR3 is 13 amino acids. CDR3 in DNA: TGTGCCAGCAGTTTAGGGGGTATCGGGGAGCTGTTTTTT. This codes for CASSLGGIGELFF.

The CDR3 is CASSLLGAPTEAFF. The CDR3 region has the DNA TGTGCCAGCAGCCTTTTGGGGGCGCCCACTGAAGCTTTCTTT. The V gene is TRBV9, the J gene TRBJ1-1; TRBD1 is a possible D gene (6 bases). Germline V gene lookup returns CDR1 SGDLS and CDR2 YYNGEE. The CDR3 consists of 14 residues. The ends were cut back, 4 bases at V and 4 bases at J, with 14 bases in the middle.

This clone occurred a few times. The rearrangement joins TRBV27 to TRBJ1-5; D is perhaps TRBD1 (6 bases). Germline loops: CDR1 MNHEY, CDR2 SMNVEV (reference sequence). Trimming removed 2 bases at V and 2 bases at J, with 10 bases between. This CDR3 comprises 15 residues. This CDR3 reads CASSLQGHGNQPQHF. The CDR3 region has the DNA TGTGCCAGCAGTTTACAGGGGCACGGCAATCAGCCCCAGCATTTT.

The chain recombines TRBV5-1 with TRBJ1-1; 9 bases match TRBD1. Losses at the gene ends were 3 bases for V and 4 bases for J; bases not matched to a gene: 7. The CDR3 has 15 residues. CDR1 SGHRS and CDR2 YFSETQ come from the germline V gene. For the CDR3, the DNA is TGCGCCAGCAGCTCTCCCGGGACAGGGTTCACTGAAGCTTTCTTT. It encodes CASSSPGTGFTEAFF. Full variable domain (missing parts from reference TRBV5-1 and TRBJ1-1): KAGVTQTPRYLIKTRGQQVTLSCSPISGHRSVSWYQQTPGQGLQFLFEYFSETQRNKGNFPGRFSGRQFSNSRSEMNVSTLELGDSALYLCASSSPGTGFTEAFFGQGTRLTVV.

V and J are TRBV20-1 and TRBJ2-5; D remains ambiguous. Trimming removed 5 bases at V and 5 bases at J, with 9 bases between. The CDR3 length is 11 residues. Per the germline V gene, CDR1 is DFQATT and CDR2 is SNEGSKA (reference sequence). The CDR3 region is CSADGGETQYF. CDR3 nucleotides: TGCAGTGCTGATGGTGGGGAGACCCAGTACTTC.